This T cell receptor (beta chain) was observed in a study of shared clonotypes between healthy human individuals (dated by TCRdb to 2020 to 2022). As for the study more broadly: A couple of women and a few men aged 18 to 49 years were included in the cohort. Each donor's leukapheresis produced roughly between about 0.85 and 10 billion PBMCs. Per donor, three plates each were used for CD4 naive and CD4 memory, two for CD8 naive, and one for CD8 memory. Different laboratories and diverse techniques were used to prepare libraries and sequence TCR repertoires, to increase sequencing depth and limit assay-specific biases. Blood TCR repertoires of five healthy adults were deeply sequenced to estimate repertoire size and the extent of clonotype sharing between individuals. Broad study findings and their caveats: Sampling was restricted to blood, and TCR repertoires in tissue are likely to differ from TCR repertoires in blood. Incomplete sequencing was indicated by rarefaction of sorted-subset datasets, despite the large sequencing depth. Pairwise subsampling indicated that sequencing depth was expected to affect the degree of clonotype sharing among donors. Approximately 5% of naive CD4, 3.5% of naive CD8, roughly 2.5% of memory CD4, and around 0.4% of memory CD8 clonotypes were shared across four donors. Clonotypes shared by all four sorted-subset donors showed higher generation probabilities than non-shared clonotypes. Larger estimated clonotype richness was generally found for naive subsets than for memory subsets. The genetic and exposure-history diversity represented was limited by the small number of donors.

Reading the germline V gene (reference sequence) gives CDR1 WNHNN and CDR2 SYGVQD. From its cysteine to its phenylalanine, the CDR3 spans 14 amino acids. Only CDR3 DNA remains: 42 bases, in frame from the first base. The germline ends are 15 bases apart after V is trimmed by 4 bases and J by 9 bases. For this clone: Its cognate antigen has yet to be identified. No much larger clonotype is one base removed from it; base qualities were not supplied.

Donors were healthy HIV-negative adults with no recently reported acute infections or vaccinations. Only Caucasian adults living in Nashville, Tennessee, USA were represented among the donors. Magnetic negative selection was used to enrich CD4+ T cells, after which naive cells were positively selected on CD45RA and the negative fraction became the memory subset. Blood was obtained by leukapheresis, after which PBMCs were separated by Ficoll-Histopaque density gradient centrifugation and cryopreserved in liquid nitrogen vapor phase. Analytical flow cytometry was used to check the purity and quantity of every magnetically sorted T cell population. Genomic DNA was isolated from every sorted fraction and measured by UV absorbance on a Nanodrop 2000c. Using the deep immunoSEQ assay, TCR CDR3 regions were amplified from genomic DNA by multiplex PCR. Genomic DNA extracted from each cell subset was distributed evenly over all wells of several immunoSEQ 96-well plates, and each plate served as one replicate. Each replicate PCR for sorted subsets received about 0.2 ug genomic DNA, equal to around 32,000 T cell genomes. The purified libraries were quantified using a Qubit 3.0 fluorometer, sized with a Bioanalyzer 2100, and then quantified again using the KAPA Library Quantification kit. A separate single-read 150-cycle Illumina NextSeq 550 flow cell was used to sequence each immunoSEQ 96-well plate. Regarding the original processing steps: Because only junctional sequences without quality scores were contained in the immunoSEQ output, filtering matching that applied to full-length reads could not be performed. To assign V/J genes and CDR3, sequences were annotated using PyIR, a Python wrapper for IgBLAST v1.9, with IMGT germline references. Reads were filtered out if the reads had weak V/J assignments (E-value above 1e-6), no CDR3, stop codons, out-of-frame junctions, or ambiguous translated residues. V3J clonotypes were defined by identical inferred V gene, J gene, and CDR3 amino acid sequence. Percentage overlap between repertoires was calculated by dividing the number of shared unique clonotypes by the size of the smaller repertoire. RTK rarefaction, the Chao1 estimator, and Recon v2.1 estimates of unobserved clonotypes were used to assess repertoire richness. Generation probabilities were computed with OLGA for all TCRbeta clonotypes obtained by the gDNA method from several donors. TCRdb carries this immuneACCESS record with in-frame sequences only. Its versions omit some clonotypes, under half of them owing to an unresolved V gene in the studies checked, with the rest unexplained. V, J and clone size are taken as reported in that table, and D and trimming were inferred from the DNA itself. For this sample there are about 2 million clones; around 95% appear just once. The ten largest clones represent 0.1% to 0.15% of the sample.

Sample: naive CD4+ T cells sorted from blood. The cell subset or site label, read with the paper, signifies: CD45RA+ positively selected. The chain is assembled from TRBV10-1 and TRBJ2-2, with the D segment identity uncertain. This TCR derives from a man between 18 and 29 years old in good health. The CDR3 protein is CASSAGLAGRELFF. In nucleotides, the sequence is TGCGCCAGCAGTGCCGGGTTGGCCGGACGGGAGCTGTTTTTT.